A single sample is the source of the 29 T cell receptor beta chains below, sequenced in a study of blood T cell repertoires in COVID-19 (dated by TCRdb to 2019 to 2021). Library generation was performed with the immunoSEQ multiplex PCR assay. The immuneACCESS repertoire file appears here via TCRdb, limited to in-frame rearrangements. These files lack a portion of the clones; in checked studies, under half of the deficit traces to unresolved V genes, and the cause of the others is not known. This sample comprises over 110,000 clones, around 90% of them detected only once. The top ten clones comprise around 1.9% of the sample. Material for sequencing was peripheral blood. These receptors were taken from a man between 65 and 85 years old with acute or convalescent COVID-19.

The chain joins TRBV11-2 to TRBJ1-4; weak D call: TRBD1 (5 bases). The CDR3 spans 14 residues. V was cut by 6 bases and J by 8 bases, with 16 bases left in between. Per germline, CDR1 SGHAT and CDR2 FQNNGV. The CDR3 here is CASRTAGSGEKLFF. The CDR3 DNA is TGTGCCAGCAGAACGGCAGGGTCCGGAGAAAAACTGTTTTTT.

The chain recombines TRBV5-1 with TRBJ1-5; maybe TRBD1 (6 bases). Germline CDR1 reads SGHRS; CDR2 reads YFSETQ. V was trimmed by 5 bases and J by 0 bases, leaving 9 bases between them. The CDR3 is 14 amino acids. This CDR3 is CASRGHHSNQPQHF. CDR3 DNA: TGCGCCAGCAGGGGACACCATAGCAATCAGCCCCAGCATTTT.

The chain uses TRBV7-2 and TRBJ1-6, with 11 bases fitting TRBD1. Germline CDR1 reads SGHTA; CDR2 reads FQGNSA. J gave up 7 bases and V 4 bases, and 3 bases lay outside the gene matches. The CDR3 is made up of 15 amino acids. The DNA for the CDR3 is TGTGCCAGCAGCTCCCGGACAGGGGGCAATTCACCCCTCCACTTT. Its translation: CASSSRTGGNSPLHF.

The chain uses TRBV7-2 and TRBJ2-1; TRBD2 might be the D (5 bases). Trimming removed 3 bases at V and 4 bases at J, with 7 bases between. Germline lookup yields CDR1 SGHTA and CDR2 FQGNSA. The length of the CDR3 is 13 residues. CDR3 nucleotide sequence: TGTGCCAGCAGCTTGCAGCGGTACAATGAGCAGTTCTTC. It specifies CASSLQRYNEQFF.

CDR3 loop: CASSDRETYGYTF. CDR3 nucleotides: TGTGCCAGCAGTGACCGGGAGACCTATGGCTACACCTTC. The rearrangement links TRBV2 to TRBJ1-2; D gene uncertain. CDR3 length equals 13 residues. Trimming pared 3 bases from V and 4 bases from J, leaving 9 bases between. Per germline, CDR1 SNHLY and CDR2 FYNNEI.

This chain uses TRBV30 with TRBJ2-7, with D possibly matching TRBD2 (6 bases). Deletions cut 1 base from V and 2 bases from J, with 9 bases between. Looked up from germline, CDR1 is GTSNPN and CDR2 is SVGIG (reference sequence). This CDR3 spans 13 amino acids. CDR3 sequence (DNA): TGTGCCTGGAGTGCCGGGAGTCCCTACGAGCAGTACTTC. It is translated as CAWSAGSPYEQYF.

The V gene is TRBV19, the J gene TRBJ1-1; D might be TRBD1 (6 bases). Looked up from germline, CDR1 is LNHDA and CDR2 is SQIVND (reference sequence). V dropped 3 bases and J dropped 2 bases, with 16 bases sitting between them. This CDR3 is built from 16 residues. The CDR3 DNA follows: TGTGCCAGTAGTATCTTCCTACGGACAGAAAACACTGAAGCTTTCTTT. This translates into CASSIFLRTENTEAFF.

As for this clone: The junction departs from germline at one end; a sequencing error may be responsible. The genes are TRBV18 and TRBJ2-1, with TRBD2 identical over 13 bases. Germline lookup yields CDR1 KGHSH and CDR2 LQKENI. The CDR3 is 15 residues long. CDR3 residues: CASSPLAGGPHEQFF. The CDR3 bases are TGTGCCAGCTCCCCACTAGCGGGGGGGCCCCATGAGCAGTTCTTC.

The chain uses TRBV15 and TRBJ2-5; TRBD2 aligns across 14 bases. V lost 5 bases and J lost 3; bases outside the gene matches: 2. This CDR3 contains 15 residues. Germline values: CDR1 LNHNV, CDR2 YYDKDF (reference sequence). As DNA, the CDR3 is TGTGCCACCAGCGGGGGACTAGCGGGAGAAGAGACCCAGTACTTC. Encoded protein: CATSGGLAGEETQYF.

J is TRBJ2-3 and V is TRBV28; D gene ambiguous. The V gene's germline CDR1 is MDHEN and CDR2 SYDVKM. This CDR3 comprises 15 residues. V shed 7 bases and J shed 4 bases, with 18 bases lying between them. This chain's CDR3 is CASTLTEMEPDTQYF. Here the CDR3 DNA reads TGTGCCAGCACCTTGACGGAGATGGAGCCAGATACGCAGTATTTT.

The chain has TRBV10-3 and TRBJ2-1; 13 bases match TRBD2. The CDR3 is made up of 14 amino acids. Germline-derived CDR1 and CDR2 are ENHRY and SYGVKD. V was clipped by 10 bases and J by 10 bases; unmatched bases: 10. In DNA, the CDR3 is TGTGCCACCCAAGGACTAGCGGGAGTTGGGGAGCAGTTCTTC. Encoded protein: CATQGLAGVGEQFF.

This chain uses TRBV27 with TRBJ2-6, with a tentative D call TRBD1 (5 bases). The V and J ends lost 8 bases and 1 base respectively, with 12 bases between them. This CDR3 is built from 15 residues. The germline V gene has CDR1 MNHEY and CDR2 SMNVEV (reference sequence). CDR3 coding DNA: TGTGCCAGCGGCAGGGAAGTGTCTGGGGCCAACGTCCTGACTTTC. This codes for CASGREVSGANVLTF. The whole variable domain, remainder taken from reference TRBV27 and TRBJ2-6, is EAQVTQNPRYLITVTGKKLTVTCSQNMNHEYMSWYRQDPGLGLRQIYYSMNVEVTDKGDVPEGYKVSRKEKRNFPLILESPSPNQTSLYFCASGREVSGANVLTFGAGSRLTVL.

This rearrangement joins TRBV11-2 to TRBJ2-5; 9 nucleotides agree with TRBD2. The CDR3 length is 17 residues. Trimming took 0 bases from V and 4 from J; bases not matched to a gene: 9. Germline CDR1 is SGHAT and CDR2 is FQNNGV. The chain's CDR3 is CASSLDQSLAGRETQYF. DNA for the CDR3: TGTGCCAGCAGCTTAGATCAGTCGCTAGCGGGGAGAGAGACCCAGTACTTC.

This sequence joins TRBV19 and TRBJ1-2; D may be TRBD1 (5 bases). Trimming shortened V by 6 bases and J by 4 bases, and 18 bases separated the two germline ends. The germline V gene encodes CDR1 LNHDA and CDR2 SQIVND (reference sequence). The CDR3 covers 15 residues. The CDR3 protein is CASRNYRGESYGYTF. In nucleotides, the CDR3 is TGTGCCAGTAGAAACTACCGGGGGGAAAGCTATGGCTACACCTTC.

This sequence joins TRBV3-1 (or the pseudogene TRBV3-2) and TRBJ1-1, with 7 nucleotides matching TRBD1. The CDR3 spans 17 residues. The J segment lost 1 base and the V segment lost 3 bases, leaving 11 bases of the junction unmatched. Germline CDR1 reads LGHDT; CDR2 reads YNNKEL (reference sequence). CDR3 loop: CASSHRTGDLRNTEAFF. The CDR3 region has the DNA TGTGCCAGCAGCCACAGAACAGGGGACCTTAGGAACACTGAAGCTTTCTTT.

The chain carries TRBV7-8 and TRBJ1-1; D is uncertain. The CDR3 spans 11 residues. Germline loops: CDR1 SGHVS, CDR2 FQNEAQ. The V end lost 3 bases, the J end lost 4 bases, and 3 bases lay between the germline ends. CDR3 bases: TGTGCCAGCAGCTTTATCACTGAAGCTTTCTTT. It yields the protein CASSFITEAFF.

CDR3: CASSQAAGSETYEQYF. The CDR3 nucleotides read TGCGCCAGCAGCCAAGCTGCGGGTAGCGAGACCTACGAGCAGTACTTC. V is TRBV4-1 and J is TRBJ2-7, with D maybe TRBD2 (5 bases). This CDR3 has 16 residues. Germline CDR1 reads MGHRA; CDR2 reads YSYEKL. V lost 1 base and J lost 2, with 15 bases in between.

Written as DNA, the CDR3 is TGTGCCAGCAGCCCCCGACAGGGTAACACTGAAGCTTTCTTT. As protein: CASSPRQGNTEAFF. V gene TRBV16 combines with J gene TRBJ1-1; TRBD1 aligns across 7 bases. The trim removed 4 bases at V and 2 bases at J, leaving 4 bases unmatched. CDR1 is KGHSY, CDR2 FQNENV, per germline. The CDR3 is 14 residues long.

This sequence joins TRBV9 and TRBJ1-3; D possibly corresponds to TRBD1 (5 bases). The CDR3 runs to 15 residues. Per germline, CDR1 SGDLS and CDR2 YYNGEE. V was pared by 4 bases and J by 5 bases, with 16 bases between. This chain's CDR3 is CASSPGGDFRNTIYF. The CDR3 DNA sequence: TGTGCCAGCAGCCCGGGGGGGGATTTCAGAAACACCATATATTTT.

The V and J genes are TRBV15 and TRBJ2-7; D gene ambiguous. The J call is doubtful: the DNA matches TRBJ2-5 better. In germline, CDR1 is LNHNV, CDR2 YYDKDF (reference sequence). This CDR3 has 15 amino acids. The CDR3 coding sequence is TGTGCCACCAGCAGAGATTTTGGCAGGCAAGAGACCCAGTACTTC. Translation: CATSRDFGRQETQYF.

This clone was counted once. The chain employs TRBV5-6 and TRBJ2-7; 7 bases align to TRBD1. The J segment lost 3 bases and the V segment lost 8 bases, leaving 8 bases of the junction unmatched. CDR3 length: 13 amino acids. The germline gives CDR1 SGHDT, CDR2 YYEEEE. The CDR3 region has the DNA TGTGCCAGGGGGACAGTGGCCAACTACGAGCAGTACTTC. Its protein is CARGTVANYEQYF.

V and J are TRBV18 and TRBJ1-2; the D is unclear. CDR1 and CDR2 from the germline V gene are KGHSH and LQKENI. The CDR3 has 13 residues. The V and J ends lost 4 bases and 3 bases respectively, with 9 bases between them. The CDR3 sequence: CASSRGSDYGYTF. Here the CDR3 DNA reads TGTGCCAGCTCACGAGGGTCGGACTATGGCTACACCTTC.

The chain combines TRBV28 with TRBJ1-5; no clear D. Germline loops: CDR1 MDHEN, CDR2 SYDVKM. The CDR3 contains 16 residues. V lost 6 bases and J 1 base, leaving 16 bases between the germline ends. CDR3 nucleotides: TGTGCCAGCAGATCGAGCGGACGGTACAGCAATCAGCCCCAGCATTTT. It is translated as CASRSSGRYSNQPQHF. The full variable domain, completed using reference TRBV28 and TRBJ1-5, is DVKVTQSSRYLVKRTGEKVFLECVQDMDHENMFWYRQDPGLGLRLIYFSYDVKMKEKGDIPEGYSVSREKKERFSLILESASTNQTSMYLCASRSSGRYSNQPQHFGDGTRLSIL.

The rearrangement uses TRBV29-1 and TRBJ1-2; no firm D call. CDR1 SQVTM and CDR2 ANQGSEA come from the germline V gene. Trimming removed 0 bases from V and 4 bases from J, with 6 bases in between. The CDR3 loop spans 12 amino acids. The CDR3 region has the DNA TGCAGCGTTGAAGAGGGCAGCTATGGCTACACCTTC. This codes for CSVEEGSYGYTF.

The chain combines TRBV3-1 (or the pseudogene TRBV3-2) with TRBJ2-1, with a tentative D call TRBD1 (6 bases). The V end lost 2 bases, the J end lost 4 bases, and 15 bases lay between the germline ends. CDR1 is LGHDT and CDR2 is YNNKEL in the germline V gene (reference sequence). The CDR3 consists of 16 residues. The CDR3 DNA reads as TGTGCCAGCAGCCAAACAAGGGGGACGATATACAATGAGCAGTTCTTC. It yields the protein CASSQTRGTIYNEQFF.

The rearrangement links TRBV7-9 to TRBJ1-5; tentatively, D is TRBD1 (6 bases). Deletions cut 1 base from V and 4 bases from J, with 8 bases between. Germline CDR1 and CDR2: SEHNR and FQNEAQ (reference sequence). The CDR3 spans 14 residues. The CDR3 reads CASSLGTDNQPQHF. As DNA, the CDR3 is TGTGCCAGCAGCTTAGGGACAGATAATCAGCCCCAGCATTTT.

This sequence joins TRBV13 and TRBJ1-4; TRBD1 is a possible D gene (5 bases). Germline V CDR1 and CDR2: PRHDT, FYEKMQ (reference sequence). V lost 3 bases to trimming and J lost 6 bases, with 11 bases between them. The CDR3 runs 14 residues. The CDR3 DNA sequence: TGTGCCAGCAGCTTGCAACAGGCCGATGAAAAACTGTTTTTT. It is translated as CASSLQQADEKLFF. The full variable domain, in which reference TRBV13 and TRBJ1-4 provide the parts outside the CDR3, is AAGVIQSPRHLIKEKRETATLKCYPIPRHDTVYWYQQGPGQDPQFLISFYEKMQSDKGSIPDRFSAQQFSDYHSELNMSSLELGDSALYFCASSLQQADEKLFFGSGTQLSVL.

This clone occurred once. This sequence joins TRBV18 and TRBJ2-7; D is ambiguous. Germline CDR1 and CDR2: KGHSH and LQKENI. The length of the CDR3 is 14 residues. V was shortened by 3 bases and J by 2 bases, with 11 bases between the two germline ends. The DNA of the CDR3 is TGTGCCAGCTCACCTCCTGCATCTACCTACGAGCAGTACTTC. Translating gives CASSPPASTYEQYF.

This chain connects TRBV12-3 or TRBV12-4 to TRBJ1-1; no clear D gene. V was trimmed by 3 bases and J by 11 bases, leaving 10 bases between them. The CDR3 contains 11 residues. Here the CDR3 DNA reads TGTGCCAGCAGTTTCGGGGTATCGGCTTTCTTT. Protein sequence: CASSFGVSAFF.